The source of this T cell receptor (beta chain) is a study of long-term antiretroviral therapy in people with HIV. They ran version v3.0 of the immunoSEQ assay at survey level. Data came from immunoSEQ multiplex PCR; TCRdb stores just in-frame clones and leaves some out. The sample contains 25,000 to 35,000 clones, about 96% of which appear only once. This CDR3 is built from 15 residues. This clone came up once. V usage is TRBV21-1 and J usage is TRBJ2-4; the D call of TRBD1 is as the table states it, not checked on the DNA. TRBV21-1 is assigned pseudogene status. The sequenced sample was unsorted PBMCs, obtained 6.6 years after starting antiretroviral therapy. This clonotype was sampled from a man aged 25-45 years with HIV. The CDR3 region is CASSTPGQGANIQYF. CDR3 sequence (DNA): TGTGCCAGCAGCACTCCGGGACAGGGGGCGAACATTCAGTACTTC.